These 6 T cell receptor beta chains came from one sample sequenced in a study of glioma-infiltrating T cells. TCR alpha and beta CDR3 regions were amplified from RNA using iRepertoire nested multiplex PCR. TCRdb ran MiXCR on the multiplex PCR reads and lists one entry per CDR3 protein. The data contain more than 90,000 distinct CDR3 sequences, 35% to 50% of them singletons. Material: glioma tissue, nonneoplastic brain tissue, or PBMCs (not recorded which). These receptors came from a human donor with low-grade glioma or glioblastoma, undergoing nonglioma brain surgery, or in good health (not recorded which).

This clonotype was picked up many times. The gene calls are TRBV7-3 and TRBJ2-3, with D unresolved. The CDR3 consists of 14 residues. The germline CDR1 and CDR2 sequences are SGHTA and FQGTGA. Trimming removed 0 bases at V and 2 bases at J, with 6 bases between. CDR3 bases: TGTGCCAGCAGCTTAACCTCGCCCACAGATACGCAGTATTTT. Protein sequence: CASSLTSPTDTQYF.

In this sample, this clonotype turned up many times. The chain recombines TRBV6-1 with TRBJ2-7; D is ambiguous. The CDR3 loop spans 10 amino acids. Trimming cost V 1 base and J 9 bases, with 4 bases left between them. The germline CDR1 and CDR2 sequences are MNHNS and SASEGT. CDR3 sequence: CASSEVMQYF. The CDR3 DNA sequence: TGTGCCAGCAGTGAAGTTATGCAGTACTTC.

This clonotype appeared many times. J is TRBJ1-5 and V is TRBV12-3 or TRBV12-4; 9 bases are shared with TRBD1. CDR3 size: 15 residues. The V and J ends lost 6 bases and 1 base, in that order; junction bases with no gene match: 4. For the CDR3, the DNA is TGTGCCAGCAGAACCGGGACAGGGAGCAATCAGCCCCAGCATTTT. It is translated as CASRTGTGSNQPQHF.

This clonotype was detected ten times or more. V gene TRBV11-2 combines with J gene TRBJ1-3; no clear D gene. Trimming left V 4 bases short and J 0 bases short, with 10 bases between. The CDR3 length is 15 residues. Per germline, CDR1 SGHAT and CDR2 FQNNGV. CDR3 sequence reads: CASSSPSGSGNTIYF. The CDR3 nucleotides read TGTGCCAGCAGCTCTCCGAGCGGCTCTGGAAACACCATATATTTT.

Note on this clonotype: Its ends do not fully match the called genes, so a read error is possible. This chain connects TRBV19 to TRBJ1-2; TRBD1 might be the D (5 bases). In germline, CDR1 is LNHDA, CDR2 SQIVND (reference sequence). The CDR3 totals 16 residues. The CDR3 sequence is CASIPSHGQRNCGYTF. The CDR3 nucleotides read TGTGCCAGTATCCCCTCCCACGGACAAAGAAACTGTGGCTACACCTTC.

Note on this clonotype: Given a much more abundant clone one base away, this may be a read error. The CDR3 region is CVSSLAAVYNEQFF. DNA for the CDR3: TGCGTCAGCAGCTTGGCGGCAGTTTACAATGAGCAGTTCTTC. This chain connects TRBV5-1 to TRBJ2-1; no reliable D call. Germline V gene lookup returns CDR1 SGHRS and CDR2 YFSETQ. This CDR3 has 14 residues.